Listed below are T cell receptor beta chains from one sample, sequenced in a study of beta chain features in type 1 diabetes. The data were produced by immunoSEQ multiplex PCR, yet TCRdb's version contains in-frame clones alone and is incomplete. The repertoire consists of 90,000 to 110,000 clones, with around 40% occurring once and the leading ten covering around 0.07%. Input material: stem cell memory CD4+ T cells from blood. Every receptor here comes from a woman between 18 and 29 years old in good health. CDR3s include the opening cysteine and the closing phenylalanine or tryptophan. Fields, in order: D gene, V gene, J gene, CDR3 protein. The D gene is left open where the match is weak.

-	TRBV7-2	TRBJ2-5	CASSLGQGWETQYF
-	TRBV7-9	TRBJ1-1	CASRYSLSGTEAFF
-	TRBV4-1	TRBJ2-5	CASSRLGLALETQYF
TRBD2	TRBV27	TRBJ2-1	CASRLAGGPRNEQFF
-	TRBV28	TRBJ2-7	CASRGDSQEYF
-	TRBV14	TRBJ1-1	CASSQGPGNTEAFF
-	TRBV27	TRBJ1-5	CASSFHGVARLGYQPQHF
TRBD2	TRBV29-1	TRBJ2-7	CSVQKLAGVSYEQYF
-	TRBV27	TRBJ1-1	CASSLFLGGYAFF
TRBD2	TRBV5-4	TRBJ2-7	CASSLGLAGLPYF
-	TRBV18	TRBJ2-7	CASSPFQGIYEQYF
TRBD1	TRBV6-1	TRBJ2-1	CASSGIQGYEQFF
TRBD1	TRBV29-1	TRBJ1-2	CSVTDRAYLPNYGYTF
TRBD2	TRBV6-5	TRBJ2-1	CASSRTRGNEQFF
-	TRBV6-6	TRBJ2-7	CASSDPGGFTYEQYF
TRBD2	TRBV28	TRBJ2-1	CASSFWASGSGGSYNEQFF
-	TRBV30	TRBJ1-3	CAWSLTGRSGNTIYF
TRBD2	TRBV2	TRBJ2-1	CASRGLAGREQFF
-	TRBV10-3	TRBJ2-7	CAISESVGGLPLYEQYF
-	TRBV28	TRBJ1-1	CASSSHQNTEAFF
TRBD2	TRBV6-5	TRBJ2-7	CASSPGTSGIVYF
TRBD2	TRBV11-1	TRBJ2-3	CASSLGLAGVADTQYF
TRBD2	TRBV6-4	TRBJ2-1	CASSGLAGVGNEQFF
-	TRBV11-3	TRBJ2-4	CASSPEILLLAKNIQYF
-	TRBV5-6	TRBJ1-5	CASSKTGMVRQPQHF
TRBD1	TRBV2	TRBJ2-1	CASSARQGRNEQFF
TRBD1	TRBV7-2	TRBJ1-2	CASSRDRARGYTF
TRBD1	TRBV4-1	TRBJ2-1	CASSPQGTGKFLHEQFF
-	TRBV7-9	TRBJ2-1	CASSLLRIQRGNEQFF
-	TRBV29-1	TRBJ2-7	CSVEVSGGYEQYF
-	TRBV9	TRBJ2-1	CASRGGDRSYNEQFF
TRBD2	TRBV19	TRBJ2-3	CASTRLAGAKDTQYF
-	TRBV10-1	TRBJ2-2	CASRNTGSGELFF
TRBD1	TRBV30	TRBJ2-1	CAWSDGQGMNTQFF
-	TRBV28	TRBJ1-1	CASSSTDTHFMNTEAFF
-	TRBV6-5	TRBJ2-1	CASLQVSYNEQFF
-	TRBV29-1	TRBJ2-3	CSVEIPLPTSTDTQYF
TRBD2	TRBV5-1	TRBJ2-7	CASSLGTSGYEQYF
TRBD1	TRBV6-6	TRBJ1-2	CASRGGTGGHGYTF
-	TRBV28	TRBJ2-3	CASSSSGLARTDTQYF
TRBD1	TRBV5-1	TRBJ2-3	CASSLGRGQDTQYF
-	TRBV7-9	TRBJ2-1	CASSLGLDYNEQFF
TRBD2	TRBV7-9	TRBJ2-5	CASSSVPGGETQYF
-	TRBV10-3	TRBJ2-1	CAISKAGRYNEQFF
TRBD1	TRBV6-5	TRBJ1-5	CASRPDRGYQPQHF
-	TRBV5-1	TRBJ2-5	CASSRDQETQYF
TRBD1	TRBV10-3	TRBJ2-7	CAISESGQGAYEQYF
-	TRBV18	TRBJ2-1	CASSPAGVGYEQFF
TRBD1	TRBV5-4	TRBJ2-2	CASSYRQGYTGELFF